The 28 T cell receptor beta chains presented below share a single source sample, sequenced in a study of T cells in Graves' hyperthyroidism and ophthalmopathy. There were TCR beta CDR3 regions amplified from RNA transcripts. The primer set for the first-round RT-PCR of the TCR CDR3 was HTBI. In TCRdb, the multiplex PCR reads were re-called with MiXCR into one record per CDR3 protein. In the table there are hundreds of thousands of distinct CDR3 sequences, around 25% of which are singletons. The sequencing input was blood. Receptors were obtained from a man in his forties with Graves' hyperthyroidism that later progressed to Graves' ophthalmopathy.

With regard to this clonotype: A much larger clonotype is one base distant, so this may be a read error. The chain has TRBV20-1 and TRBJ2-7; D possibly matches TRBD1 or TRBD2 (5 bases each). The CDR3 covers 13 residues. Trimming left V 5 bases short and J 9 bases short, with 20 bases between. In germline, CDR1 is DFQATT, CDR2 SNEGSKA (reference sequence). The CDR3 region has the DNA TGCAGTGCTGTTGCCGGGACCCCCAACGTGCAGTACTTC. Translation gives CSAVAGTPNVQYF.

This clonotype was seen repeatedly, ten times or more. The genes are TRBV6-5 and TRBJ1-2; D is undetermined. V gave up 2 bases and J gave up 1 base, with 5 bases separating them. The CDR3 extends over 13 amino acids. From germline, CDR1 is MNHEY and CDR2 SVGAGI. The CDR3: CASSYGNNYGYTF. CDR3 DNA sequence: TGTGCCAGCAGTTACGGAAATAACTATGGCTACACCTTC.

This clonotype occurred many times. This chain joins TRBV20-1 and TRBJ2-2; 10 positions agree with TRBD2. The CDR3 loop spans 16 amino acids. Trimming cost V 7 bases and J 0 bases; bases outside gene matches: 8. CDR1 DFQATT and CDR2 SNEGSKA come from the germline V gene (reference sequence). The chain's CDR3 is CSGIPSGGPNTGELFF. The CDR3 DNA reads as TGCAGTGGTATCCCTAGCGGGGGACCGAACACCGGGGAGCTGTTTTTT.

V gene TRBV6-1 combines with J gene TRBJ2-4, with a tentative D call TRBD2 (5 bases). Trimming took off 0 bases at V and 9 bases at J, with 15 bases between the two ends. CDR3 size: 15 residues. Germline assignment: CDR1 MNHNS and CDR2 SASEGT. The CDR3 here is CASSEALGLRGIQYF. The CDR3 DNA follows: TGTGCCAGCAGTGAAGCCCTCGGGTTACGGGGCATTCAGTACTTC.

This clonotype was seen many times. The rearrangement joins TRBV12-3 or TRBV12-4 to TRBJ2-2, with 10 positions matching TRBD2. Losses at the gene ends were 2 bases for V and 6 bases for J; bases not matched to a gene: 12. CDR3 length: 18 amino acids. CDR3 bases: TGTGCCAGCAGTTTATTCCCGAGCGGGAGGGCCAGGGCCGGGGAGCTGTTTTTT. It is translated as CASSLFPSGRARAGELFF.

This clonotype has at least ten counts. The J gene is TRBJ1-6, the V gene TRBV20-1, with D hard to call. The CDR3 loop spans 14 amino acids. CDR1 is DFQATT, CDR2 SNEGSKA, per germline (reference sequence). V shed 1 base and J shed 10 bases, with 14 bases lying between them. Here the CDR3 DNA reads TGCAGTGCTAGAGGTAGCGGGCCCCGGTCACCCCTCCACTTT. Its protein is CSARGSGPRSPLHF.

The chain is built from TRBV12-3 or TRBV12-4 and TRBJ1-5, with D tentatively TRBD1 (6 bases). The CDR3 runs to 15 residues. Between the trimmed V and J ends, which lost 2 bases and 5 bases, there was a span of 13 bases. DNA for the CDR3: TGTGCCAGCAGTTTACCATCGGACAGTGATCAGCCCCAGCATTTT. This encodes CASSLPSDSDQPQHF.

This clonotype was observed at least ten times. The chain joins TRBV20-1 to TRBJ2-1, with 8 bases aligning to TRBD2. The CDR3 has 17 amino acids. Germline assignment: CDR1 DFQATT and CDR2 SNEGSKA (reference sequence). The V and J ends lost 3 bases and 5 bases, in that order; junction bases with no gene match: 15. The chain's CDR3 is CSASTLGSGTYHNEQFF. CDR3 DNA sequence: TGCAGTGCTAGCACCCTGGGTAGCGGGACGTACCACAATGAGCAGTTCTTC.

This clonotype has just a few counts. The chain has TRBV12-3 or TRBV12-4 and TRBJ2-2, with 11 bases that match TRBD2. J lost 6 bases, V lost 5 bases, and 8 bases had no gene match. The CDR3 contains 16 residues. CDR3 loop: CASSPETSGAPGELFF. The DNA for the CDR3 is TGTGCCAGCAGTCCGGAGACTAGCGGGGCCCCCGGGGAGCTGTTTTTT.

There are many counts of this clonotype. The rearrangement uses TRBV7-9 and TRBJ2-5; weak D call: TRBD2 (6 bases). The CDR3 consists of 16 residues. Trimming stripped 7 bases from V and 5 bases from J, with 23 bases between. Germline V gives CDR1 SEHNR, CDR2 FQNEAQ (reference sequence). CDR3 sequence: CASTIPTLSGVETQYF. The CDR3 DNA sequence: TGTGCCAGCACCATACCTACGTTGTCGGGGGTTGAGACCCAGTACTTC.

This clonotype appeared many times. The chain carries TRBV20-1 and TRBJ1-1; D is unresolved. CDR1 DFQATT and CDR2 SNEGSKA come from the germline V gene (reference sequence). V was pared by 6 bases and J by 8 bases, with 16 bases between. This CDR3 spans 12 amino acids. The CDR3 nucleotides are TGCAGTGCCGAAGGCAAGGGTGCCGAAGCTTTCTTT. Encoded protein: CSAEGKGAEAFF.

J is TRBJ2-7 and V is TRBV28; D may match TRBD1 or TRBD2 (5 bases each). From germline, CDR1 is MDHEN and CDR2 SYDVKM. Trimming removed 2 bases from V and 0 bases from J, with 14 bases in between. This CDR3 has 16 amino acids. In DNA form, the CDR3 reads TGTGCCAGCAGTTTAAGAGGGGCACGGGGCTCCTACGAGCAGTACTTC. Protein product: CASSLRGARGSYEQYF.

V gene TRBV6-5 combines with J gene TRBJ2-5, with 9 nucleotides matching TRBD1. The CDR3 is 17 residues long. The J segment lost 5 bases and the V segment lost 4 bases, leaving 14 bases of the junction unmatched. Germline assignment: CDR1 MNHEY and CDR2 SVGAGI. For the CDR3, the DNA is TGTGCCAGCAGTTTCCACGGACAGGGGAGGAGGGCTGAGACCCAGTACTTC. Its protein is CASSFHGQGRRAETQYF.

This clonotype was detected ten times or more. In DNA form, the CDR3 reads TGTGCCAGCAGTCCCTCCGGGACTCGCTACGAGCAGTACTTC. It encodes CASSPSGTRYEQYF. The rearrangement links TRBV6-1 to TRBJ2-7, with D perhaps TRBD2 (6 bases). CDR1 MNHNS and CDR2 SASEGT come from the germline V gene. This CDR3 has 14 residues. V lost 5 bases and J 3 bases, leaving 14 bases between the germline ends.

There are many counts of this clonotype. This chain uses TRBV6-1 with TRBJ2-1; 11 bases line up with TRBD2. J gave up 7 bases and V 6 bases, and 11 bases lay outside the gene matches. There are 16 residues in the CDR3. Per germline, CDR1 MNHNS and CDR2 SASEGT. The DNA for the CDR3 is TGTGCCAGCAGCAGGACTAGCGGGTATTCTGGGAATGAGCAGTTCTTC. Protein sequence: CASSRTSGYSGNEQFF.

The rearrangement uses TRBV20-1 and TRBJ1-1, with a tentative D call TRBD1 (5 bases). Trimming removed 0 bases from V and 4 bases from J, with 6 bases in between. The CDR3 is 12 amino acids. Germline assignment: CDR1 DFQATT and CDR2 SNEGSKA (reference sequence). This CDR3 reads CSARERGTEAFF. In DNA, the CDR3 is TGCAGTGCTAGAGAAAGGGGCACTGAAGCTTTCTTT.

Ten or more counts support this clonotype. V and J are TRBV28 and TRBJ1-6, with a possible D match to TRBD1 (6 bases). This CDR3 spans 14 amino acids. Germline assignment: CDR1 MDHEN and CDR2 SYDVKM. Trimming took 8 bases from V and 3 from J, leaving 11 bases between them. The CDR3 bases are TGTGCCAGCCGGGACAAACGCTATAATTCACCCCTCCACTTT. Protein: CASRDKRYNSPLHF.

The chain links TRBV6-2 or TRBV6-3 to TRBJ2-5; 8 positions agree with TRBD1. Germline CDR1 MNHEY, CDR2 SVGEGT. Trimming removed 6 bases from V and 5 bases from J; junction bases left unmatched: 8. This CDR3 has 14 amino acids. CDR3 sequence (DNA): TGTGCCAGCAGCAAGACAGGGGAGGAGGAGACCCAGTACTTC. This encodes CASSKTGEEETQYF.

This clonotype was observed at least ten times. This chain joins TRBV6-2 or TRBV6-3 and TRBJ2-7, with a tentative D call TRBD1 (5 bases). The V gene lost 2 bases and the J gene lost 3 bases, with 11 bases spanning the gap. This CDR3 has 14 amino acids. Germline V lookup: CDR1 MNHEY, CDR2 SVGEGT. The chain's CDR3 is CASSYSRAHYEQYF. In DNA, the CDR3 is TGTGCCAGCAGTTACAGCAGGGCCCACTACGAGCAGTACTTC.

This clonotype was observed at least ten times. The V call is TRBV6-5, the J call TRBJ1-1; D is unresolved. Germline values: CDR1 MNHEY, CDR2 SVGAGI. Trimming cost V 0 bases and J 0 bases, with 8 bases left between them. CDR3 size: 15 residues. The DNA of the CDR3 is TGTGCCAGCAGTTACTCGGTGCGGCTGAACACTGAAGCTTTCTTT. This codes for CASSYSVRLNTEAFF.

This clonotype was seen ten or more times. The rearrangement links TRBV6-1 to TRBJ2-5, with a weak D call TRBD2 (6 bases). There are 17 residues in the CDR3. V gave up 3 bases and J gave up 5 bases, with 22 bases separating them. Germline CDR1 and CDR2: MNHNS and SASEGT. The CDR3 sequence: CASSEEAAGTIGETQYF. The CDR3 DNA reads TGTGCCAGCAGTGAGGAGGCTGCGGGAACCATAGGGGAGACCCAGTACTTC.

With regard to this clonotype: The junction and the germline gene differ at one end; a read error may be behind it. This chain connects TRBV12-3 or TRBV12-4 to TRBJ2-7, with 7 bases fitting TRBD2. CDR3 length equals 15 residues. DNA for the CDR3: TGCGCCAGCAGACATTACGCTAGCGGTTCTTACGAGCAGTACTTC. Its translation is CASRHYASGSYEQYF.

J is TRBJ2-2 and V is TRBV6-5; D might be TRBD1 or TRBD2, each matching 5 bases. The germline V gene encodes CDR1 MNHEY and CDR2 SVGAGI. The V and J ends lost 2 bases and 6 bases respectively, with 13 bases between them. The CDR3 runs to 15 residues. The CDR3 region is CASSYGGFRSGELFF. DNA of the CDR3: TGTGCCAGCAGTTACGGGGGATTTAGATCCGGGGAGCTGTTTTTT.

This clonotype has a count of ten or more. The chain couples TRBV12-3 or TRBV12-4 to TRBJ2-5; either TRBD1 or TRBD2 may fit D (5 bases each). V gave up 8 bases and J gave up 4 bases, with 23 bases separating them. The CDR3 covers 16 residues. DNA for the CDR3: TGTGCCAGCGGAAAGATACTGGGGGTTTTCTTAGAGACCCAGTACTTC. Translating it yields CASGKILGVFLETQYF.

This clonotype was counted ten times or more. V gene TRBV12-3 or TRBV12-4 combines with J gene TRBJ1-1; D call uncertain. This CDR3 region has 11 residues. The V end lost 1 base, the J end lost 8 bases, and 5 bases lay between the germline ends. The chain's CDR3 is CASSLGGEAFF. Here the CDR3 DNA reads TGTGCCAGCAGTTTAGGAGGCGAAGCTTTCTTT.

This clonotype was recorded at least ten times. The V call is TRBV6-5, the J call TRBJ1-1, with TRBD1 identical over 7 bases. Germline CDR1 reads MNHEY; CDR2 reads SVGAGI. Trimming removed 6 bases from V and 3 bases from J; junction bases left unmatched: 7. The CDR3 covers 14 residues. The CDR3 DNA sequence: TGTGCCAGCAGCCCAGGGGGAGGGGACACTGAAGCTTTCTTT. Its protein is CASSPGGGDTEAFF.

This clonotype has ten or more counts. V is TRBV4-2 and J is TRBJ1-2; unclear D gene. Trimming shortened V by 1 base and J by 4 bases, and 10 bases separated the two germline ends. CDR3 length equals 14 residues. Germline CDR1 LGHNA, CDR2 YNFKEQ. CDR3 bases: TGTGCCAGCAGCCAAGTCACAGATATCTATGGCTACACCTTC. Translation gives CASSQVTDIYGYTF.

In its sample, this clonotype was seen many times. The chain recombines TRBV6-2 or TRBV6-3 with TRBJ2-1; 11 nucleotides match TRBD2. The J segment lost 5 bases and the V segment lost 4 bases, leaving 19 bases of the junction unmatched. This CDR3 has 20 amino acids. The germline gives CDR1 MNHEY, CDR2 SVGEGT. CDR3 in DNA: TGTGCCAGCAGTTTTACCCGGGACATCCTAGGGACTAGCGGACACAATGAGCAGTTCTTC. Amino acid sequence: CASSFTRDILGTSGHNEQFF.